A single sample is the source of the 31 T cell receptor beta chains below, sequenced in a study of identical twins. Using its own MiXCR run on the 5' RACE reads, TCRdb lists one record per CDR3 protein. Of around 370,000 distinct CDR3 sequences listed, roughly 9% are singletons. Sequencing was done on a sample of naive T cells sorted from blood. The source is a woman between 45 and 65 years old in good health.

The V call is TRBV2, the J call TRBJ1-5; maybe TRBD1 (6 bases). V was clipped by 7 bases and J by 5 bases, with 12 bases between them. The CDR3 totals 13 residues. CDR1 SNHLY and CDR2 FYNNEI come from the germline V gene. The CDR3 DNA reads TGTGCCAGCATGCCGGACAGTCATCAGCCCCAGCATTTT. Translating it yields CASMPDSHQPQHF. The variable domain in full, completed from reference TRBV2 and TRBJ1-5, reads EPEVTQTPSHQVTQMGQEVILRCVPISNHLYFYWYRQILGQKVEFLVSFYNNEISEKSEIFDDQFSVERPDGSNFTLKIRSTKLEDSAMYFCASMPDSHQPQHFGDGTRLSIL.

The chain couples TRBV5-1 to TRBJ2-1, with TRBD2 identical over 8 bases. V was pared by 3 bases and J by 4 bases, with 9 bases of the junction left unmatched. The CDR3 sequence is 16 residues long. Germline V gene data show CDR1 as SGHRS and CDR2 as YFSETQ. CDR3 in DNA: TGCGCCAGCAGCTCAAGAGCGGGAGCTACGTACAATGAGCAGTTCTTC. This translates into CASSSRAGATYNEQFF.

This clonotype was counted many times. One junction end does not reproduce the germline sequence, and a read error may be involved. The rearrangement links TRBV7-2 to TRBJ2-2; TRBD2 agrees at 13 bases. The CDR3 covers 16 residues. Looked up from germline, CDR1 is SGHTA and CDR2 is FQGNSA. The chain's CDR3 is CASSPRLAGGTPGGVF. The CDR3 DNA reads TGTGCCAGCAGCCCCAGACTAGCGGGAGGAACACCGGGCGGGGTTTTT.

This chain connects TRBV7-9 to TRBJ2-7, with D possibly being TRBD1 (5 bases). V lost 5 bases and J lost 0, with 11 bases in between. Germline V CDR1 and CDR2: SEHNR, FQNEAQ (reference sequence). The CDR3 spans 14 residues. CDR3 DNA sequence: TGTGCCAGCAGCCCTACGACAGTCTCCTACGAGCAGTACTTC. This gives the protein CASSPTTVSYEQYF.

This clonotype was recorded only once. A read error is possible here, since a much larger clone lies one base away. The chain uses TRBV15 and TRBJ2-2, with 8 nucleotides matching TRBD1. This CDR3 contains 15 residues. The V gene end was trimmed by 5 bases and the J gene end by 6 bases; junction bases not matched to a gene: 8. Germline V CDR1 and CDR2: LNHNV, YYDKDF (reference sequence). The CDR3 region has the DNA TGTGCCACCAGCGGGCAGGGGGCTAACTCCGGGGAGCTGTTTTTT. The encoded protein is CATSGQGANSGELFF. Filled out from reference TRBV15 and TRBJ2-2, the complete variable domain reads DAMVIQNPRYQVTQFGKPVTLSCSQTLNHNVMYWYQQKSSQAPKLLFHYYDKDFNNEADTPDNFQSRRPNTSFCFLDIRSPGLGDTAMYLCATSGQGANSGELFFGEGSRLTVL.

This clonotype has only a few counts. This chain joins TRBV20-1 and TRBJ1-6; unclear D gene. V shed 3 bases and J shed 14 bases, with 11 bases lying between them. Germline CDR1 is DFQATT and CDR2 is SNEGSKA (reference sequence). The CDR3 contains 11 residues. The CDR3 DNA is TGCAGTGCTAGGGGTCCAGTCACCCTCCACTTT. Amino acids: CSARGPVTLHF.

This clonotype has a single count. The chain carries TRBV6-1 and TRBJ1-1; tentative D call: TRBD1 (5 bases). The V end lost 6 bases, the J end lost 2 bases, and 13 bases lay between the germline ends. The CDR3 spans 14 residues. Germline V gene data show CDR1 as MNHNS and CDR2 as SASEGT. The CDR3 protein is CASRESGPNTEAFF. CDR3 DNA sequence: TGTGCCAGCAGGGAATCAGGGCCCAACACTGAAGCTTTCTTT.

The CDR3 is CSVRGSGANVLTF. The CDR3 DNA follows: TGCAGCGTACGGGGGTCTGGGGCCAACGTCCTGACTTTC. The rearrangement links TRBV29-1 to TRBJ2-6, with D possibly being TRBD2 (6 bases). The V end lost 6 bases, the J end lost 1 base, and 7 bases lay between the germline ends. Germline CDR1 and CDR2: SQVTM and ANQGSEA. The CDR3 runs to 13 residues. Combining the CDR3 with reference TRBV29-1 and TRBJ2-6 gives the whole variable domain SAVISQKPSRDICQRGTSLTIQCQVDSQVTMMFWYRQQPGQSLTLIATANQGSEATYESGFVIDKFPISRPNLTFSTLTVSNMSPEDSSIYLCSVRGSGANVLTFGAGSRLTVL.

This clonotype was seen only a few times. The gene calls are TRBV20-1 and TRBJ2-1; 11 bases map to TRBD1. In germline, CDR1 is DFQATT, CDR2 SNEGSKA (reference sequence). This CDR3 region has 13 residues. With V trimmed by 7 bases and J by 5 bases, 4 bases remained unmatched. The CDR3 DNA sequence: TGCAGTGTAGAGGGACAGGGGGACAATGAGCAGTTCTTC. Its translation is CSVEGQGDNEQFF.

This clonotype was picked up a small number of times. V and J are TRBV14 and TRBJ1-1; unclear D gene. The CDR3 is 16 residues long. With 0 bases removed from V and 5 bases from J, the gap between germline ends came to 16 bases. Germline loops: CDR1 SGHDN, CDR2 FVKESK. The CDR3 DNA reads TGTGCCAGCAGCCAAGACCTGACTTCTGTCGGGACTGAAGCTTTCTTT. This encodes CASSQDLTSVGTEAFF.

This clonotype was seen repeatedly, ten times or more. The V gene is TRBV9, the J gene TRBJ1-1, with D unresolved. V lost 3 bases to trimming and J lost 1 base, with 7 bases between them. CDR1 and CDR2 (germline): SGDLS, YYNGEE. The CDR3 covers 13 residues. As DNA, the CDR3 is TGTGCCAGCAGCGCCTCAGGGAACACTGAAGCTTTCTTT. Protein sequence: CASSASGNTEAFF.

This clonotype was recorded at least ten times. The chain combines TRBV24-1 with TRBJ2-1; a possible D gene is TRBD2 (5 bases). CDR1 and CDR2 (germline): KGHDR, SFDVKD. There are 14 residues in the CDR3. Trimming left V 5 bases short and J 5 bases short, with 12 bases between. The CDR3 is CATSGSGADNEQFF. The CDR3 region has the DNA TGTGCCACCAGTGGGAGCGGCGCCGACAATGAGCAGTTCTTC.

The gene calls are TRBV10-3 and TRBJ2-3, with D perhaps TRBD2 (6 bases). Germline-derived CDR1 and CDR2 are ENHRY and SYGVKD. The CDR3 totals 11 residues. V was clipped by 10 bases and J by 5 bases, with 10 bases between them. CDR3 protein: CATQRVDTQYF. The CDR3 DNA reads TGTGCCACACAGCGGGTAGATACGCAGTATTTT.

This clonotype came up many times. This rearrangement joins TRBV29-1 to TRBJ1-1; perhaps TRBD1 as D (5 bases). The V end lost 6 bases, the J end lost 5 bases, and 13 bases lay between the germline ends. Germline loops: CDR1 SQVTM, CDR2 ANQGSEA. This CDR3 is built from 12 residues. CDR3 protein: CSVLDEGTEAFF. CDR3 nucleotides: TGCAGCGTCCTGGATGAGGGGACTGAAGCTTTCTTT.

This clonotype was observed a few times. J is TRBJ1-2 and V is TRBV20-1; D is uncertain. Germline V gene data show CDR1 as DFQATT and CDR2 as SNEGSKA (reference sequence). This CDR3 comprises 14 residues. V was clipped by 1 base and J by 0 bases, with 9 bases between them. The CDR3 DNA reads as TGCAGTGCTAGAGTGGCAGTCTCTAACTATGGCTACACCTTC. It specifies CSARVAVSNYGYTF.

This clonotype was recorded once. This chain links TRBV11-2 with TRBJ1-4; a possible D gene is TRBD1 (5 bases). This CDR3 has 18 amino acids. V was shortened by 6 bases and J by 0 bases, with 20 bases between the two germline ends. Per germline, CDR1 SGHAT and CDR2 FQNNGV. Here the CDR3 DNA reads TGTGCCAGCAGGCTTGGACGGGGGGGTCTTGCAACTAATGAAAAACTGTTTTTT. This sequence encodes CASRLGRGGLATNEKLFF.

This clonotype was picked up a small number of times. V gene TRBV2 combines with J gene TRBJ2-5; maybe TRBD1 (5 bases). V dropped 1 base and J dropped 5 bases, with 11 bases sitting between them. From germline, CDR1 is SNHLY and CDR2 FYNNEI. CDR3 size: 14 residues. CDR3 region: CASSEGREGETQYF. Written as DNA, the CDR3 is TGTGCCAGCAGTGAAGGCAGGGAAGGGGAGACCCAGTACTTC.

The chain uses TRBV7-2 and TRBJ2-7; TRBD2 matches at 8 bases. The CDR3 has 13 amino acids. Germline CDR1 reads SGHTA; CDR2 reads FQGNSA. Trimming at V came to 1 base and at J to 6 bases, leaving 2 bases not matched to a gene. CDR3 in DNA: TGTGCCAGCAGCTTAGTGGCGGGAGGCGAGCAGTACGTC. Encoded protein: CASSLVAGGEQYV.

The chain's CDR3 is CASSAAGTGANTEAFF. The CDR3 DNA reads TGTGCCAGCAGCGCCGCCGGGACAGGGGCGAACACTGAAGCTTTCTTT. V gene TRBV9 combines with J gene TRBJ1-1, with 10 bases matching TRBD1. Germline CDR1 SGDLS, CDR2 YYNGEE. The CDR3 covers 16 residues. V lost 3 bases, J lost 1 base, and 6 bases stayed unmatched.

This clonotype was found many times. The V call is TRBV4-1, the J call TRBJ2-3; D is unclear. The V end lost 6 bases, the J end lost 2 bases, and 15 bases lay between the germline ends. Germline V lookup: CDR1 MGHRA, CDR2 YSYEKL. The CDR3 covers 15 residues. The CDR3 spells CASRADQDLTDTQYF. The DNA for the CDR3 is TGCGCCAGCAGGGCGGACCAGGATCTCACAGATACGCAGTATTTT.

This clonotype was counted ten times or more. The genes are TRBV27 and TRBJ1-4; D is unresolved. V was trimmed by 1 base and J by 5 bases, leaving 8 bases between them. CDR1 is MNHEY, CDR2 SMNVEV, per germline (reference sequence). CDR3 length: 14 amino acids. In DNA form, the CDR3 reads TGTGCCAGCAGTTTATGGGCCGAGAATGAAAAACTGTTTTTT. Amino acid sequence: CASSLWAENEKLFF.

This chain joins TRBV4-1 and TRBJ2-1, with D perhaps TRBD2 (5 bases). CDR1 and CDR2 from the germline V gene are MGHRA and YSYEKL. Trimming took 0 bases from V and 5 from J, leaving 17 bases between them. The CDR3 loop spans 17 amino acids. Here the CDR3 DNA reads TGCGCCAGCAGCCAAGATCCAACTACTATGGAGGACAATGAGCAGTTCTTC. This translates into CASSQDPTTMEDNEQFF.

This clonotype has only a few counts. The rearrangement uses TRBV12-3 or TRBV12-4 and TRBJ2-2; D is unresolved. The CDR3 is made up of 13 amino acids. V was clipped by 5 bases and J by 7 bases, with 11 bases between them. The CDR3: CASSPYFGGELFF. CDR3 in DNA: TGTGCCAGCAGTCCCTATTTCGGCGGGGAGCTGTTTTTT.

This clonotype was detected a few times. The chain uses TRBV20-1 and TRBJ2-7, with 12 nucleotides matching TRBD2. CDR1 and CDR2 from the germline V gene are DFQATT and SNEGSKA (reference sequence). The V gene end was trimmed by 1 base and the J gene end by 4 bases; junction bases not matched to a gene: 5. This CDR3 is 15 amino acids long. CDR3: CSARGGLAGLYEQYF. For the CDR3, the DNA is TGCAGTGCTAGAGGCGGACTAGCGGGATTGTACGAGCAGTACTTC.

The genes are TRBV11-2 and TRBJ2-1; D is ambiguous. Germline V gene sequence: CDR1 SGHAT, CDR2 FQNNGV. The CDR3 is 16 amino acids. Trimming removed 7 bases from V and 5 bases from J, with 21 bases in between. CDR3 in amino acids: CASTPFQQNSDNEQFF. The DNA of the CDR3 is TGTGCCAGCACCCCCTTCCAGCAAAATTCCGACAATGAGCAGTTCTTC.

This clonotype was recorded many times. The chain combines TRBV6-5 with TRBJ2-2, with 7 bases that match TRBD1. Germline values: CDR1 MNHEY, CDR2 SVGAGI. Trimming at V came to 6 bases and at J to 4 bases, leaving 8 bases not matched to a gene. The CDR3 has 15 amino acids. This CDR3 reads CASSQKQGTTGELFF. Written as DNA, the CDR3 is TGTGCCAGCAGCCAAAAACAGGGGACCACCGGGGAGCTGTTTTTT.

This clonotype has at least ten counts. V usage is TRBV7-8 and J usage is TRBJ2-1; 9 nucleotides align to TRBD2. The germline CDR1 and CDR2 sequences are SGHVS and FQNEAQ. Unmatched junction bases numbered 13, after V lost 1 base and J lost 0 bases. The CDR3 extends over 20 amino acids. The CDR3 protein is CASSLVLAGPSRSSYNEQFF. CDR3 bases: TGTGCCAGCAGCTTAGTCCTAGCGGGACCTTCCCGTAGCTCCTACAATGAGCAGTTCTTC. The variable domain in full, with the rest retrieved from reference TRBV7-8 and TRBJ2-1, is GAGVSQSPRYKVAKRGQDVALRCDPISGHVSLFWYQQALGQGPEFLTYFQNEAQLDKSGLPSDRFFAERPEGSVSTLKIQRTQQEDSAVYLCASSLVLAGPSRSSYNEQFFGPGTRLTVL.

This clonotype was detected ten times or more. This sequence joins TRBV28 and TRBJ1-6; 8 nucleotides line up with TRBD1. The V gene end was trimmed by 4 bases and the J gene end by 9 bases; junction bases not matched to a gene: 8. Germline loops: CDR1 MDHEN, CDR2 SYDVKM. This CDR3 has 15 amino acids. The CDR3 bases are TGTGCCAGCAGTTCCCCAGGGGGCGCGGGTTCACCCCTCCACTTT. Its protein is CASSSPGGAGSPLHF. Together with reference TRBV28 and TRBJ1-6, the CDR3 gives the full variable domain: DVKVTQSSRYLVKRTGEKVFLECVQDMDHENMFWYRQDPGLGLRLIYFSYDVKMKEKGDIPEGYSVSREKKERFSLILESASTNQTSMYLCASSSPGGAGSPLHFGNGTRLTVT.

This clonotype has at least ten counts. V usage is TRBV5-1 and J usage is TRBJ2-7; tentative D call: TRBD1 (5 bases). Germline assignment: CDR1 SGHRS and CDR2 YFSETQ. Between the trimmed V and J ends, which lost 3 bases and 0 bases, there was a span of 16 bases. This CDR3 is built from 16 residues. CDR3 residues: CASSSRTKLSSYEQYV. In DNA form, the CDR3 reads TGCGCCAGCAGCTCCAGGACAAAATTAAGCTCCTACGAGCAGTACGTC.

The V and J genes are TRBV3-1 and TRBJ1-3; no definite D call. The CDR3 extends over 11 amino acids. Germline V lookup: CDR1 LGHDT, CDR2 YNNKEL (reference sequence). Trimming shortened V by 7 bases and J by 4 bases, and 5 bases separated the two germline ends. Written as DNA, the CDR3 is TGTGCCAGCATGGCGGGAAACACCATATATTTT. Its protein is CASMAGNTIYF.

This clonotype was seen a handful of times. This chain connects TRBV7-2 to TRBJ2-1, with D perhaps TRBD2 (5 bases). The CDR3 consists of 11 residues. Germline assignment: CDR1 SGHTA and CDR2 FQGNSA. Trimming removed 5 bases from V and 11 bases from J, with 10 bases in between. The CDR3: CASSAGSQQFF. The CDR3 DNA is TGTGCCAGCAGCGCGGGCAGCCAGCAGTTCTTC.